These 15 T cell receptor beta chains were all obtained from the same sample, sequenced in a study of blood T cell repertoires in COVID-19. Profiling relied on immunoSEQ multiplex PCR, and the TCRdb table lists in-frame clones only, not all of them. Of fewer than 200,000 clones listed, about 79% are singletons. The sample taken for sequencing was PBMCs or T cells enriched from blood (not recorded which). The receptors here all came from a man in his forties or fifties who had recovered from COVID-19.

The chain has TRBV6-5 and TRBJ1-1, with 7 bases that match TRBD1. The junction had 6 bases not matched to a gene; V was cut back by 2 bases and J by 6 bases. Germline CDR1 is MNHEY and CDR2 is SVGAGI. The CDR3 sequence is 14 residues long. In nucleotides, the CDR3 is TGTGCCAGCAGTTACGACAGGGTGAGTCCTGAAGCTTTCTTT. Translating gives CASSYDRVSPEAFF.

The rearrangement uses TRBV21-1 and TRBJ2-3; the D call of TRBD1 is as the table states it, not checked on the DNA. TRBV21-1 is a known pseudogene. The CDR3 is made up of 18 amino acids. The CDR3 protein is CASSRGGQYANRTDTQYF. The CDR3 coding sequence is TGTGCCAGCAGCAGGGGTGGACAGTATGCAAACCGCACAGATACGCAGTATTTT.

This chain uses TRBV30 with TRBJ2-1; D may be TRBD2 (5 bases). CDR1 GTSNPN and CDR2 SVGIG come from the germline V gene (reference sequence). V lost 0 bases and J 9 bases, leaving 12 bases between the germline ends. There are 13 residues in the CDR3. The CDR3 DNA follows: TGTGCCTGGAGTGTACTCGGGGTGGGTGAGCAGTTCTTC. It specifies CAWSVLGVGEQFF.

The sample holds a few counts of this clone. J is TRBJ1-2 and V is TRBV6-5; D is possibly TRBD1 (6 bases). Looked up from germline, CDR1 is MNHEY and CDR2 is SVGAGI. V dropped 2 bases and J dropped 5 bases, with 6 bases sitting between them. The length of the CDR3 is 12 residues. CDR3 region: CASSYGTYGYTF. CDR3 coding DNA: TGTGCCAGCAGTTACGGGACATATGGCTACACCTTC.

The CDR3 coding sequence is TGTGCCAGCAGCGGGTGGACAGACAATGAAAAACTGTTTTTT. Encoded protein: CASSGWTDNEKLFF. The chain couples TRBV7-9 to TRBJ1-4, with D possibly TRBD1 on 6 matching bases. From germline, CDR1 is SEHNR and CDR2 FQNEAQ (reference sequence). V was trimmed by 5 bases and J by 5 bases, leaving 12 bases between them. The CDR3 totals 14 residues.

This chain connects TRBV30 to TRBJ1-2; TRBD1 might be the D (5 bases). Germline-derived CDR1 and CDR2 are GTSNPN and SVGIG (reference sequence). The V end lost 5 bases, the J end lost 8 bases, and 21 bases lay between the germline ends. CDR3 length: 14 amino acids. The CDR3 loop reads CAWSFGGGSRGYTF. CDR3 coding DNA: TGTGCCTGGTCCTTCGGGGGGGGATCAAGAGGCTACACCTTC. Drawing the rest from reference TRBV30 and TRBJ1-2, the complete variable domain is SQTIHQWPATLVQPVGSPLSLECTVEGTSNPNLYWYRQAAGRGLQLLFYSVGIGQISSEVPQNLSASRPQDRQFILSSKKLLLSDSGFYLCAWSFGGGSRGYTFGSGTRLTVV.

The chain carries TRBV29-1 and TRBJ2-7; possible D gene TRBD2, 6 bases. CDR3 length: 15 residues. Germline V CDR1 and CDR2: SQVTM, ANQGSEA. Trimming shortened V by 4 bases and J by 3 bases, and 19 bases separated the two germline ends. The chain's CDR3 is CSVVGGGGFNYEQYF. The CDR3 DNA follows: TGCAGCGTTGTGGGGGGTGGAGGTTTTAACTACGAGCAGTACTTC.

The rearrangement links TRBV13 to TRBJ1-5; D unclear. V gave up 0 bases and J gave up 0 bases, with 9 bases separating them. The CDR3 spans 16 residues. Germline V gene data show CDR1 as PRHDT and CDR2 as FYEKMQ (reference sequence). The CDR3 spells CASSLGPGLSNQPQHF. The CDR3 coding sequence is TGTGCCAGCAGCTTAGGCCCAGGCCTTAGCAATCAGCCCCAGCATTTT.

This clone appeared a single time. The V gene is TRBV19, the J gene TRBJ2-3; D gene unclear. V was cut by 3 bases and J by 6 bases, with 10 bases left in between. The CDR3 loop spans 13 amino acids. CDR1 and CDR2 from the germline V gene are LNHDA and SQIVND (reference sequence). The CDR3 nucleotides read TGTGCCAGTAGTATCCCAGGCGAGGATACGCAGTATTTT. It codes for CASSIPGEDTQYF.

The chain couples TRBV6-5 to TRBJ2-7, with TRBD1 matching over 7 bases. Trimming at V came to 5 bases and at J to 1 base, leaving 8 bases not matched to a gene. The CDR3 length is 15 residues. Germline-derived CDR1 and CDR2 are MNHEY and SVGAGI. The CDR3 DNA sequence: TGTGCCAGCAGTCGACTACGGGACAGTTCCTACGAGCAGTACTTC. Its protein is CASSRLRDSSYEQYF.

The chain links TRBV19 to TRBJ2-7; 10 nucleotides agree with TRBD1. Germline lookup yields CDR1 LNHDA and CDR2 SQIVND (reference sequence). This CDR3 is 14 amino acids long. V lost 2 bases and J lost 5; bases outside the gene matches: 3. The CDR3 spells CASSIRDRGDEQYF. CDR3 nucleotide sequence: TGTGCCAGTAGTATAAGGGACAGGGGCGACGAGCAGTACTTC.

This chain connects TRBV5-5 to TRBJ1-2; 8 bases agree with TRBD1. The CDR3 is made up of 19 amino acids. Germline lookup yields CDR1 SGHKS and CDR2 YYEKEE (reference sequence). V shed 1 base, J shed 7 bases, and the junction held 21 bases outside the gene matches. The CDR3 bases are TGTGCCAGCAGCTTGCAGTCCTGGGCAGGGGGCGCGAGTGTCTCTGGCTACACCTTC. Translating gives CASSLQSWAGGASVSGYTF. Variable domain in full (rest from reference TRBV5-5 and TRBJ1-2): DAGVTQSPTHLIKTRGQQVTLRCSPISGHKSVSWYQQVLGQGPQFIFQYYEKEERGRGNFPDRFSARQFPNYSSELNVNALLLGDSALYLCASSLQSWAGGASVSGYTFGSGTRLTVV.

The rearrangement links TRBV27 to TRBJ2-7; D may be TRBD2 (6 bases). Trimming cost V 4 bases and J 2 bases, with 15 bases left between them. Germline V gene sequence: CDR1 MNHEY, CDR2 SMNVEV (reference sequence). This CDR3 comprises 15 residues. The CDR3 spells CASSSDLPGAYEQYF. The DNA of the CDR3 is TGTGCCAGCAGTTCTGACCTCCCGGGAGCCTACGAGCAGTACTTC.

This chain uses TRBV20-1 with TRBJ1-6, with 8 bases lining up with TRBD1. Germline V CDR1 and CDR2: DFQATT, SNEGSKA (reference sequence). J lost 7 bases, V lost 3 bases, and 5 bases had no gene match. The CDR3 runs 14 residues. The CDR3 spells CSASSQGANSPLHF. The CDR3 bases are TGCAGTGCTAGTTCTCAGGGGGCCAATTCACCCCTCCACTTT.

The chain links TRBV7-2 to TRBJ2-5; 7 bases match TRBD2. The CDR3 loop spans 15 amino acids. Germline CDR1 SGHTA, CDR2 FQGNSA. The trim removed 2 bases at V and 4 bases at J, leaving 7 bases unmatched. The CDR3 DNA follows: TGTGCCAGCAGCTTAAAGCGGGGTTCAGGAGAGACCCAGTACTTC. Translation: CASSLKRGSGETQYF.